This T cell receptor beta chain emerged from a study of cytomegalovirus exposure and HLA in healthy donors. Across the whole study: From HLA-typed donors, an early data release held some 91 million unique TCRs. General study results and limits: The investigators catalogued 150 to 200 TCR beta chains as cytomegalovirus-associated. In vitro experiments confirmed that a few CMV-associated chains were specific for CMV antigens. TRBV6-2, TRBV6-3 and some other V segments were unresolvable in 87-base-pair reads.

PCR involved 60 Vbeta and 13 Jbeta primers. Profiled with immunoSEQ multiplex PCR; TCRdb holds only in-frame clones, not every one. The repertoire holds about 220,000 clones, with roughly 82% as singletons. On this clone: Its target is not known.

Trimming removed 5 bases from V and 0 bases from J; junction bases left unmatched: 3. CDR1 is MNHEY, CDR2 SVGAGI, per germline. The CDR3 contains 14 residues. The material sequenced was PBMCs. The sequence was collected from a man aged 35 to 55 in good health and CMV-seropositive. This rearrangement joins TRBV6-5 to TRBJ2-7, with 8 nucleotides matching TRBD1. In DNA, the CDR3 is TGTGCCAGCAGTCGGGACAGGAGCTCCTACGAGCAGTACGTC. This codes for CASSRDRSSYEQYV.